This entry concerns a single T cell receptor beta chain. The source of the sample is a study of blood T cell repertoires in COVID-19. Looking at the study overall: COVID-19 samples from acute and convalescent phases originated in the United States, Italy and Spain. PBMCs, B-cell-depleted T cells, or T cells provided the cDNA or gDNA that made up the material.

The length of the CDR3 is 13 residues. CDR1 is SQVTM, CDR2 ANQGSEA, per germline. V was shortened by 1 base and J by 7 bases, with 13 bases between the two germline ends. Measured with immunoSEQ multiplex PCR; TCRdb has only the in-frame clones, and not every one. This sample carries fewer than 250,000 clones, roughly 90% of them seen once, and the ten largest clones take about 2.2%. This sequence originates from a woman between 45 and 60 years old with acute or convalescent COVID-19. This chain links TRBV29-1 with TRBJ2-5, with a weak D call TRBD2 (5 bases). Input material: peripheral blood. The CDR3 reads CSVEGSLARTQYF. For the CDR3, the DNA is TGCAGCGTTGAAGGTTCGCTAGCAAGGACCCAGTACTTC.